These T cell receptor beta chains were read from a single sample in a study of regulatory T cells in long-lasting Graves disease. TCRdb passed the multiplex PCR reads through MiXCR, listing each CDR3 protein once. The data contain under 450,000 distinct CDR3 sequences, around a quarter of them singletons. The material was peripheral blood mononuclear cells (PBMCs), obtained when the disease was refractory, from a patient treated with antithyroid drugs. These receptors all come from a female donor with Graves disease. The CDR3 runs from the conserved cysteine through the conserved F or W. The D gene is left open where the match is weak. Clone size is not always given. Where it is, it says once, few, many or a class for expanded clones.

size: few
J: TRBJ1-5
V: TRBV20-1
D: .
CDR3: CSARTLGNQPQHF
DNA: TGCAGTGCTAGAACATTGGGCAATCAGCCCCAGCATTTT

size: .
J: TRBJ1-6
V: TRBV27
D: .
CDR3: CASSFGPALSLHF
DNA: TGTGCCAGCAGTTTCGGGCCTGCTTTATCCCTCCACTTT

size: few
J: TRBJ2-1
V: TRBV11-3
D: TRBD1
CDR3: CASSSDRVNEQFF
DNA: TGTGCCAGCAGCTCGGACAGGGTAAATGAGCAGTTCTTC

size: few
J: TRBJ1-1
V: TRBV10-3
D: TRBD1
CDR3: CAISESQGAHEAFF
DNA: TGTGCCATCAGTGAGTCACAGGGGGCGCATGAAGCTTTCTTT

size: .
J: TRBJ2-2
V: TRBV5-1
D: TRBD2
CDR3: CASSLVSSGRGGELFF
DNA: TGCGCCAGCAGCTTGGTGTCTAGCGGGAGAGGCGGGGAGCTGTTTTTT

size: .
J: TRBJ2-7
V: TRBV6-1
D: TRBD1
CDR3: CASSVSGTGAYEQYF
DNA: TGTGCCAGCAGTGTATCCGGGACAGGTGCCTACGAGCAGTACTTC

size: medium-sized
J: TRBJ1-1
V: TRBV12-3/TRBV12-4
D: .
CDR3: CASSSSFGTEAFF
DNA: TGTGCCAGCAGTTCCTCCTTTGGGACTGAAGCTTTCTTT

size: .
J: TRBJ1-2
V: TRBV12-3/TRBV12-4
D: .
CDR3: CASSDVTNYGYTF
DNA: TGTGCCAGCAGTGATGTGACTAACTATGGCTACACCTTC

size: .
J: TRBJ2-5
V: TRBV7-2
D: .
CDR3: CASSFLSGRETQYF
DNA: TGTGCCAGCAGCTTTCTTTCAGGGCGAGAGACCCAGTACTTC

size: few
J: TRBJ2-7
V: TRBV19
D: TRBD1
CDR3: CASSTGQGPYEQYF
DNA: TGTGCCAGTAGTACGGGACAGGGACCCTACGAGCAGTACTTC

size: few
J: TRBJ2-3
V: TRBV7-2
D: TRBD1
CDR3: CASSFRTGGPDTQYF
DNA: TGTGCCAGCAGCTTCAGGACAGGGGGTCCAGATACGCAGTATTTT

size: many
J: TRBJ1-1
V: TRBV6-5
D: .
CDR3: CASSYSPPGGMNTEAFF
DNA: TGTGCCAGCAGTTACTCGCCGCCCGGAGGAATGAACACTGAAGCTTTCTTT

size: many
J: TRBJ2-7
V: TRBV7-8
D: TRBD2
CDR3: CASIPTSGSYEQYF
DNA: TGTGCCAGCATCCCGACTAGCGGGAGCTACGAGCAGTACTTC

size: .
J: TRBJ2-7
V: TRBV4-3
D: TRBD2
CDR3: CASSQEGRGYEQYF
DNA: TGCGCCAGCAGCCAAGAAGGGAGGGGCTACGAGCAGTACTTC

size: .
J: TRBJ1-3
V: TRBV19
D: TRBD1
CDR3: CASSTPTGASGNTIYF
DNA: TGTGCCAGTAGTACCCCGACAGGGGCCTCTGGAAACACCATATATTTT

size: few
J: TRBJ2-1
V: TRBV6-1
D: .
CDR3: CASSEVRGSYNEQFF
DNA: TGTGCCAGCAGTGAAGTCAGGGGATCCTACAATGAGCAGTTCTTC

size: .
J: TRBJ2-2
V: TRBV29-1
D: .
CDR3: CSVGQVMNTGELFF
DNA: TGCAGCGTTGGGCAGGTGATGAACACCGGGGAGCTGTTTTTT

size: .
J: TRBJ1-2
V: TRBV7-3
D: .
CDR3: CASSLGGGDYGYTF
DNA: TGTGCCAGCAGCTTGGGGGGGGGCGACTATGGCTACACCTTC

size: many
J: TRBJ2-5
V: TRBV2
D: .
CDR3: CASTRGPARQETQYF
DNA: TGTGCCAGCACCCGGGGGCCTGCCCGCCAAGAGACCCAGTACTTC

size: .
J: TRBJ2-6
V: TRBV28
D: TRBD1
CDR3: CASHRQGATGANVLTF
DNA: TGTGCCAGCCATCGACAGGGGGCGACTGGGGCCAACGTCCTGACTTTC

size: few
J: TRBJ1-1
V: TRBV18
D: .
CDR3: CASSPLQAEGTEAFF
DNA: TGTGCCAGCTCACCTTTACAGGCAGAAGGCACTGAAGCTTTCTTT

size: many
J: TRBJ2-7
V: TRBV6-1
D: .
CDR3: CASRPQGLGTGFRTYEQYF
DNA: TGTGCCAGCAGACCGCAGGGATTAGGGACCGGATTCCGAACCTACGAGCAGTACTTC

size: many
J: TRBJ2-5
V: TRBV19
D: TRBD1
CDR3: CASSIRGPQETQYF
DNA: TGTGCCAGTAGTATCAGGGGGCCCCAAGAGACCCAGTACTTC

size: once
J: TRBJ1-5
V: TRBV20-1
D: .
CDR3: CSAVSDGNQPQHF
DNA: TGCAGTGCTGTGTCGGACGGCAATCAGCCCCAGCATTTT

size: .
J: TRBJ1-6
V: TRBV19
D: .
CDR3: CASRPTGFIFNSPLHF
DNA: TGTGCCAGTAGACCCACAGGCTTTATTTTCAATTCACCCCTCCACTTT

size: .
J: TRBJ2-7
V: TRBV12-3/TRBV12-4
D: .
CDR3: CASSPTRPEGQYF
DNA: TGTGCCAGCAGCCCGACTAGACCAGAGGGGCAGTACTTC

size: .
J: TRBJ1-2
V: TRBV28
D: TRBD1
CDR3: CATTGTGGGYGYTF
DNA: TGTGCCACCACCGGGACAGGGGGCGGCTATGGCTACACCTTC

size: many
J: TRBJ1-2
V: TRBV2
D: TRBD1
CDR3: CASSEARDRGYGYTF
DNA: TGTGCCAGCAGTGAAGCCCGGGACAGGGGATATGGCTACACCTTC

size: few
J: TRBJ2-7
V: TRBV7-2
D: .
CDR3: CASSLVGRSSYEQYF
DNA: TGTGCCAGCAGCTTAGTCGGCAGGTCTTCCTACGAGCAGTACTTC

size: .
J: TRBJ1-6
V: TRBV27
D: .
CDR3: CASMSGLNNSPLHF
DNA: TGTGCCAGCATGTCCGGTCTAAATAATTCACCCCTCCACTTT